These 22 T cell receptor beta chains came from one sample sequenced in a study of cytomegalovirus exposure and HLA in healthy donors. Primers included in the PCR were 60 Vbeta and 13 Jbeta primers. TCRdb's copy holds only in-frame clones and misses some; the assay was immunoSEQ multiplex PCR. The sample has some 120,000 clones; 70% to 80% are singletons. Sequenced material: PBMCs. All receptors derive from a man aged 18 to 30 in good health and CMV-seronegative.

Here the CDR3 DNA reads TGTGCCAGCTCACCTTCTTGGGAATCGGGAGGCCCCGGGTTCTTC. It is translated as CASSPSWESGGPGFF. The chain couples TRBV18 to TRBJ2-1; 7 nucleotides align to TRBD2. V shed 3 bases, J shed 15 bases, and the junction held 17 bases outside the gene matches. Germline V lookup: CDR1 KGHSH, CDR2 LQKENI. The CDR3 is 15 amino acids. The whole variable domain, remainder taken from reference TRBV18 and TRBJ2-1, is NAGVMQNPRHLVRRRGQEARLRCSPMKGHSHVYWYRQLPEEGLKFMVYLQKENIIDESGMPKERFSAEFPKEGPSILRIQQVVRGDSAAYFCASSPSWESGGPGFFGPGTRLTVL.

The J gene is TRBJ2-1, the V gene TRBV5-1; D perhaps matches TRBD2 (5 bases). This CDR3 is 14 amino acids long. The germline V and J ends were trimmed by 4 bases and 0 bases, with 8 bases remaining between them. The germline V gene encodes CDR1 SGHRS and CDR2 YFSETQ. The CDR3 is CASSIGNSYNEQFF. The CDR3 DNA is TGCGCCAGCAGCATCGGGAACTCCTACAATGAGCAGTTCTTC. Based on the CDR3 plus reference TRBV5-1 and TRBJ2-1, the full variable domain is KAGVTQTPRYLIKTRGQQVTLSCSPISGHRSVSWYQQTPGQGLQFLFEYFSETQRNKGNFPGRFSGRQFSNSRSEMNVSTLELGDSALYLCASSIGNSYNEQFFGPGTRLTVL.

This chain uses TRBV7-2 with TRBJ2-1; 9 bases line up with TRBD2. V was clipped by 1 base and J by 8 bases; unmatched bases: 6. The V gene's germline CDR1 is SGHTA and CDR2 FQGNSA. CDR3 size: 15 residues. The CDR3 sequence: CASSLEVLAGYEQFF. The CDR3 DNA is TGTGCCAGCAGCTTAGAGGTCCTAGCGGGATATGAGCAGTTCTTC. Filled out from reference TRBV7-2 and TRBJ2-1, the complete variable domain reads GAGVSQSPSNKVTEKGKDVELRCDPISGHTALYWYRQSLGQGLEFLIYFQGNSAPDKSGLPSDRFSAERTGGSVSTLTIQRTQQEDSAVYLCASSLEVLAGYEQFFGPGTRLTVL.

The chain has TRBV10-3 and TRBJ2-3; possibly TRBD2 for D (5 bases). CDR1 ENHRY and CDR2 SYGVKD come from the germline V gene. CDR3 length equals 12 residues. V lost 4 bases, J lost 5 bases, and 7 bases lay in between. The CDR3, as DNA: TGTGCCATCAGTGGAGAGGGAGATACGCAGTATTTT. Translation: CAISGEGDTQYF.

This clone was detected only a few times. The rearrangement uses TRBV5-6 and TRBJ2-1; tentative D call: TRBD2 (6 bases). V shed 6 bases and J shed 10 bases, with 17 bases lying between them. The CDR3 is 13 amino acids. CDR1 is SGHDT, CDR2 YYEEEE, per germline. The CDR3 nucleotides are TGTGCCAGCACCAGGCTAGCGCGACACGAGCAGTTCTTC. It specifies CASTRLARHEQFF.

For the CDR3, the DNA is TGTGCCAGCAGCTTAGGACCCCTCGGGGGGGCCAACGTCCTGACTTTC. It yields the protein CASSLGPLGGANVLTF. The genes are TRBV7-7 and TRBJ2-6; no clear D gene. Per the germline V gene, CDR1 is SSHAT and CDR2 is FNYEAQ (reference sequence). V shed 1 base and J shed 4 bases, with 11 bases lying between them. This CDR3 contains 16 residues.

The chain combines TRBV4-1 with TRBJ2-7, with D tentatively TRBD1 (6 bases). Deletions cut 0 bases from V and 3 bases from J, with 15 bases between. This CDR3 is 16 amino acids long. Germline V lookup: CDR1 MGHRA, CDR2 YSYEKL. The CDR3 bases are TGCGCCAGCAGCCAAGACGATAGGGGGATCCTCTACGAGCAGTACTTC. It translates to CASSQDDRGILYEQYF.

This chain connects TRBV27 to TRBJ2-7; D may be TRBD1 (6 bases). Per the germline V gene, CDR1 is MNHEY and CDR2 is SMNVEV (reference sequence). The ends were cut back, 6 bases at V and 0 bases at J, with 12 bases in the middle. CDR3 length equals 14 residues. The CDR3 loop is CASSLTGPSYEQYF. CDR3 DNA: TGTGCCAGCAGCCTCACAGGGCCCTCCTACGAGCAGTACTTC.

In this sample, this clone turned up a few times. The V and J genes are TRBV19 and TRBJ1-5; 7 nucleotides match TRBD1. Germline CDR1 is LNHDA and CDR2 is SQIVND (reference sequence). This CDR3 is 15 amino acids long. The junction had 11 bases not matched to a gene; V was cut back by 7 bases and J by 5 bases. This CDR3 reads CASTSYGTAHQPQHF. CDR3 coding DNA: TGTGCCAGTACCTCCTACGGGACAGCCCATCAGCCCCAGCATTTT.

The genes are TRBV28 and TRBJ2-3, with D possibly matching TRBD1 (5 bases). Germline CDR1 reads MDHEN; CDR2 reads SYDVKM. The CDR3 spans 16 residues. The V gene lost 5 bases and the J gene lost 0 bases, with 15 bases spanning the gap. CDR3 in DNA: TGTGCCAGCAGTGGCACAGGAGACCTTAGCACAGATACGCAGTATTTT. It encodes CASSGTGDLSTDTQYF.

As regards this clone: Its ends do not fully match the called genes, so a read error is possible. This chain links TRBV5-6 with TRBJ2-7; 7 positions match TRBD2. This CDR3 spans 13 amino acids. In germline, CDR1 is SGHDT, CDR2 YYEEEE. In DNA, the CDR3 is TGTGCCAGCAGCTCGGGAGGTTACTACGAGCAGTGCTTC. Encoded protein: CASSSGGYYEQCF.

This clone was found once. This sequence joins TRBV7-2 and TRBJ1-2; a possible D gene is TRBD1 (5 bases). Between the trimmed V and J ends, which lost 0 bases and 8 bases, there was a span of 13 bases. Germline assignment: CDR1 SGHTA and CDR2 FQGNSA. The CDR3 loop spans 14 amino acids. The CDR3 loop is CASSLAGENGGYTF. The CDR3 region has the DNA TGTGCCAGCAGCTTAGCAGGGGAAAACGGCGGCTACACCTTC.

Remarks on this clone: Sequence at one end of the junction differs from germline and may be a read error. The chain carries TRBV7-9 and TRBJ1-6; perhaps TRBD1 as D (5 bases). Germline CDR1 and CDR2: SEHNR and FQNEAQ (reference sequence). This CDR3 contains 16 residues. This CDR3 is CSSSLGAGFYNSPLHF. In nucleotides, the CDR3 is TGTTCCAGCAGCTTAGGGGCAGGGTTTTATAATTCACCCCTCCACTTT.

CDR3 residues: CASSFGGNYNQPQHF. DNA for the CDR3: TGTGCCAGCAGTTTCGGCGGAAACTACAATCAGCCCCAGCATTTT. The chain employs TRBV27 and TRBJ1-5; D unclear. Looked up from germline, CDR1 is MNHEY and CDR2 is SMNVEV (reference sequence). Trimming pared 3 bases from V and 3 bases from J, leaving 12 bases between. CDR3 length: 15 amino acids.

The chain joins TRBV15 to TRBJ2-5; 8 nucleotides align to TRBD2. Germline lookup yields CDR1 LNHNV and CDR2 YYDKDF (reference sequence). The CDR3 is 15 residues long. With 9 bases clipped from V and 2 bases from J, the junction kept 11 bases outside the gene matches. This chain's CDR3 is CATSGTRRLQETQYF. The CDR3 DNA is TGTGCCACGTCCGGGACTAGGCGATTACAAGAGACCCAGTACTTC.

CDR3 nucleotides: TGTGCCAGCAGTCTAGCAGGGGTGAACACTGAAGCTTTCTTT. Protein: CASSLAGVNTEAFF. V gene TRBV7-3 combines with J gene TRBJ1-1; D possibly corresponds to TRBD1 (6 bases). The germline gives CDR1 SGHTA, CDR2 FQGTGA. Trimming removed 6 bases at V and 0 bases at J, with 11 bases between. This CDR3 has 14 residues.

For this clone: Germline and junction disagree at one end, which may indicate a read error. The chain combines TRBV7-2 with TRBJ1-1, with D uncertain. Per the germline V gene, CDR1 is SGHTA and CDR2 is FQGNSA. The length of the CDR3 is 15 residues. Here the CDR3 reads CASTPPGRRNAEAFF. The CDR3 DNA is TGTGCCAGCACCCCCCCCGGACGGAGGAACGCTGAAGCTTTCTTT.

The chain employs TRBV27 and TRBJ1-2, with D hard to call. Trimming took off 6 bases at V and 5 bases at J, with 13 bases between the two ends. Germline V CDR1 and CDR2: MNHEY, SMNVEV (reference sequence). The CDR3 is 13 residues long. The CDR3 nucleotides read TGTGCCAGCAGGCCGCAGACATATTATGGCTACACCTTC. Translation: CASRPQTYYGYTF.

This clone was observed a handful of times. The V call is TRBV4-1, the J call TRBJ1-2; D remains ambiguous. V was shortened by 0 bases and J by 6 bases, with 11 bases between the two germline ends. This CDR3 has 14 amino acids. Germline V gene sequence: CDR1 MGHRA, CDR2 YSYEKL. The CDR3 sequence is CASSQDIRIDGYTF. CDR3 DNA: TGCGCCAGCAGCCAAGATATCAGGATAGATGGCTACACCTTC.

This sequence joins TRBV7-3 and TRBJ2-7, with TRBD2 matching 9 bases. V lost 4 bases to trimming and J lost 3 bases; unmatched junction nucleotides: 4. Germline CDR1 is SGHTA and CDR2 is FQGTGA. CDR3 size: 14 residues. The CDR3 bases are TGTGCCAGCAGCTCAGGGACTAGCAGCTACGAGCAGTACTTC. It codes for CASSSGTSSYEQYF.

This chain uses TRBV6-6 with TRBJ2-2; TRBD1 matches at 12 bases. Losses at the gene ends were 6 bases for V and 5 bases for J; bases not matched to a gene: 4. The CDR3 is 15 amino acids. Looked up from germline, CDR1 is MNHNY and CDR2 is SVGAGI (reference sequence). The CDR3 reads CASSPGQGATGELFF. The CDR3 coding sequence is TGTGCCAGCAGCCCGGGACAGGGGGCGACCGGGGAGCTGTTTTTT.

The rearrangement joins TRBV4-2 to TRBJ2-3; unclear D gene. The V and J ends lost 2 bases and 2 bases respectively, with 5 bases between them. CDR1 and CDR2 from the germline V gene are LGHNA and YNFKEQ. The CDR3 runs to 13 residues. CDR3 sequence (DNA): TGTGCCAGCAGCCAACTATTCACAGATACGCAGTATTTT. As protein: CASSQLFTDTQYF.